These T cell receptor beta chains were read from a single sample in a study of shared clonotypes between healthy human individuals. TCRdb keeps only in-frame clones here, not all; method: immunoSEQ multiplex PCR. Among about 1.1 million clones listed, around three quarters were seen once. Sequences were obtained from memory CD4+ T cells from PBMCs. The receptors were sampled from a man younger than 35 in good health. Some clones in this sample may be carry-over from other donors' samples. Both conserved end residues are trimmed from each CDR3.

J: TRBJ2-3
V: TRBV9
CDR3: ASSLAQIWTDTQY

J: TRBJ1-4
V: TRBV7-9
CDR3: ASSRPGTANEKLF

J: TRBJ1-5
V: TRBV25-1
CDR3: ASSAQGYQPQH

J: TRBJ2-5
V: TRBV9
CDR3: ASSVGGQGIETQY

J: TRBJ1-1
V: TRBV19
CDR3: ASSIVRQGTRTEAF

J: TRBJ2-4
V: TRBV14
CDR3: ASSQDLGRQQY

J: TRBJ2-2
V: TRBV5-1
CDR3: ASTYDSGTGELF

J: TRBJ2-3
V: TRBV29-1
CDR3: SVRGGPSGPDTQY

J: TRBJ2-1
V: TRBV5-1
CDR3: ASSPAGIYNEQF

J: TRBJ1-1
V: TRBV9
CDR3: ASSAHMNTEAF

J: TRBJ2-3
V: TRBV9
CDR3: ASSQAGETDTQY

J: TRBJ1-1
V: TRBV28
CDR3: ASSSQTHRSAEAF

J: TRBJ2-7
V: TRBV7-9
CDR3: ASSLVRYQGPTYEQY

J: TRBJ1-2
V: TRBV28
CDR3: ASSIRDRSPYGYT

J: TRBJ2-5
V: TRBV27
CDR3: ASSRRGADRGGETQY

J: TRBJ2-5
V: TRBV7-8
CDR3: ASRAPGGPQETQY

J: TRBJ1-2
V: TRBV7-9
CDR3: ASSLKGGTEYGYT

J: TRBJ1-2
V: TRBV28
CDR3: ASSSGTLYGYT

J: TRBJ2-5
V: TRBV4-1
CDR3: ASSLGGIQETQY

J: TRBJ1-2
V: TRBV18
CDR3: ASSPLSSNYGYT

J: TRBJ2-3
V: TRBV5-1
CDR3: ASSQSWGSTDTQY

J: TRBJ1-1
V: TRBV18
CDR3: ASSGLAAESEAF

J: TRBJ2-2
V: TRBV2
CDR3: ASSGQRAVTGELF

J: TRBJ2-7
V: TRBV2
CDR3: ASRKGWGQTHRD

J: TRBJ2-7
V: TRBV2
CDR3: ASSEDRGHSYEQY

J: TRBJ2-3
V: TRBV5-1
CDR3: ASSLGGTSGASTDTQY

J: TRBJ2-1
V: TRBV5-5
CDR3: ASSPWAREQF

J: TRBJ1-2
V: TRBV27
CDR3: ASRRHNYGYT

J: TRBJ2-1
V: TRBV7-9
CDR3: ASSLAWEQF

J: TRBJ2-2
V: TRBV9
CDR3: ASSVGAGGSYTGELF

J: TRBJ2-1
V: TRBV7-3
CDR3: ASSPNWQPNNEQF

J: TRBJ2-3
V: TRBV6-5
CDR3: ASRRTDLSTNTQY

J: TRBJ2-1
V: TRBV7-9
CDR3: ASSLSRVFDAEQF

J: TRBJ2-6
V: TRBV15
CDR3: ATSESWASGANVLT

J: TRBJ1-5
V: TRBV5-5
CDR3: ASSSTLYSNQPQH

J: TRBJ2-7
V: TRBV9
CDR3: ASSPKAAGGLREQY

J: TRBJ2-7
V: TRBV7-2
CDR3: ASSLGLHSYEQY

J: TRBJ2-2
V: TRBV5-1
CDR3: ASSLVGQNTGELF

J: TRBJ2-7
V: TRBV21-1
CDR3: ASSKGGQMAY